The 27 T cell receptor beta chains below were found in one sample sequenced in a study of blood T cell repertoires in COVID-19. The data were produced by immunoSEQ multiplex PCR, yet TCRdb's version contains in-frame clones alone and is incomplete. The data show tens of thousands of clones, roughly 84% seen once. Sample: peripheral blood. The origin of the receptors is a man in his fifties with active COVID-19.

The chain links TRBV10-1 to TRBJ2-1; 7 bases align to TRBD2. Germline V gives CDR1 WNHNN, CDR2 SYGVQD (reference sequence). With V trimmed by 0 bases and J by 8 bases, 7 bases remained unmatched. The CDR3 sequence is 15 residues long. In DNA, the CDR3 is TGCGCCAGCAGTGAGTCCCGGGGGGTCTATTATGAGCAGTTCTTC. It specifies CASSESRGVYYEQFF.

The table lists this clone with a few counts. V is TRBV9 and J is TRBJ2-2; 8 bases agree with TRBD1. Germline V CDR1 and CDR2: SGDLS, YYNGEE. This CDR3 comprises 14 residues. V lost 3 bases and J lost 6; bases outside the gene matches: 4. CDR3 sequence: CASSASTGAGELFF. For the CDR3, the DNA is TGTGCCAGCAGCGCGTCGACAGGGGCCGGGGAGCTGTTTTTT.

The gene calls are TRBV5-1 and TRBJ1-2; possible D gene TRBD1, 6 bases. CDR3 length equals 15 residues. Germline V lookup: CDR1 SGHRS, CDR2 YFSETQ. The V and J ends lost 2 bases and 2 bases respectively, with 13 bases between them. The CDR3 DNA reads as TGCGCCAGCAGCTTCACCTACGACAGGAACTATGGCTACACCTTC. Its translation is CASSFTYDRNYGYTF. Combining the CDR3 with reference TRBV5-1 and TRBJ1-2 gives the whole variable domain KAGVTQTPRYLIKTRGQQVTLSCSPISGHRSVSWYQQTPGQGLQFLFEYFSETQRNKGNFPGRFSGRQFSNSRSEMNVSTLELGDSALYLCASSFTYDRNYGYTFGSGTRLTVV.

V usage is TRBV7-2 and J usage is TRBJ2-1; 11 bases map to TRBD2. Losses at the gene ends were 5 bases for V and 6 bases for J; bases not matched to a gene: 6. This CDR3 has 15 residues. CDR1 and CDR2 (germline): SGHTA, FQGNSA. The CDR3 sequence: CASSPWTSGSNEQFF. For the CDR3, the DNA is TGTGCCAGCAGCCCCTGGACTAGCGGGTCCAATGAGCAGTTCTTC.

The CDR3 DNA is TGTGCCAGCAGTGAAGGTCGGGACAGGGCGACCTACGAGCAGTACGTC. Protein: CASSEGRDRATYEQYV. The chain is built from TRBV2 and TRBJ2-7; 9 bases map to TRBD1. In germline, CDR1 is SNHLY, CDR2 FYNNEI. The junction had 6 bases not matched to a gene; V was cut back by 1 base and J by 2 bases. The CDR3 runs 16 residues.

This clone was detected a few times. This chain connects TRBV7-6 to TRBJ1-3; the D gene is possibly TRBD1 (6 bases). With 2 bases removed from V and 1 base from J, the gap between germline ends came to 12 bases. Germline CDR1 is SGHVS and CDR2 is FNYEAQ. The CDR3 is 16 residues long. The CDR3 sequence: CASSLSAGVSGNTIYF. CDR3 bases: TGTGCCAGCAGCTTATCGGCAGGGGTGTCTGGAAACACCATATATTTT.

The chain joins TRBV7-6 to TRBJ2-3; no definite D call. The V end was cut by 1 base, the J end by 0 bases, with 14 bases between. Germline V gene data show CDR1 as SGHVS and CDR2 as FNYEAQ. The CDR3 sequence is 17 residues long. This chain's CDR3 is CASSLGGHLASTDTQYF. The CDR3 nucleotides are TGTGCCAGCAGCTTAGGTGGTCATTTGGCTAGCACAGATACGCAGTATTTT.

There are a few counts of this clone. The genes are TRBV18 and TRBJ2-7; 7 nucleotides match TRBD1. V shed 0 bases and J 9 bases; nucleotides not matched to a gene: 2. The length of the CDR3 is 12 residues. Germline CDR1 reads KGHSH; CDR2 reads LQKENI. The CDR3 loop reads CASSPPWDRQYV. CDR3 DNA: TGTGCCAGCTCACCACCGTGGGACAGGCAGTACGTC.

The chain combines TRBV27 with TRBJ2-3; perhaps TRBD1 as D (5 bases). The CDR3 has 15 amino acids. Germline V gene sequence: CDR1 MNHEY, CDR2 SMNVEV (reference sequence). Deletions cut 2 bases from V and 0 bases from J, with 9 bases between. CDR3 in amino acids: CASSLQGTSTDTQYF. The CDR3 nucleotides read TGTGCCAGCAGTTTACAGGGAACTAGCACAGATACGCAGTATTTT.

This CDR3 reads CASSKERPGQPQHF. The CDR3 DNA sequence: TGTGCCAGCAGCAAAGAGAGGCCGGGGCAGCCCCAGCATTTT. V gene TRBV21-1 combines with J gene TRBJ1-5. TRBV21-1 is designated a pseudogene. The CDR3 covers 14 residues.

The CDR3: CASSQAVQGSPLHF. The CDR3 nucleotides read TGTGCCAGCAGCCAAGCTGTACAGGGATCACCCCTCCACTTT. The V and J genes are TRBV3-1 (or the pseudogene TRBV3-2) and TRBJ1-6, with D perhaps matching TRBD1 (6 bases). The V gene lost 1 base and the J gene lost 10 bases, with 11 bases spanning the gap. The CDR3 is 14 residues long. Germline CDR1 LGHDT, CDR2 YNNKEL (reference sequence).

This chain links TRBV11-3 with TRBJ2-1; 11 bases are a match to TRBD2. The CDR3 totals 20 residues. After removal of 0 bases from V and 2 bases from J, the junction contained 12 bases not matched to a gene. From germline, CDR1 is SGHNT and CDR2 YENEEA. CDR3 bases: TGTGCCAGCAGCTTAGATCTGACTAGCGGGATATCCGGGACCTACAATGAGCAGTTCTTC. Residues: CASSLDLTSGISGTYNEQFF.

In DNA, the CDR3 is TGTGCCAGCAGCCAAGAAGGGGCGAGCTCCTACGAGCAGTACTTC. This gives the protein CASSQEGASSYEQYF. V and J are TRBV3-1 (or the pseudogene TRBV3-2) and TRBJ2-7, with D possibly TRBD1 on 5 matching bases. CDR1 and CDR2 (germline): LGHDT, YNNKEL (reference sequence). There are 15 residues in the CDR3. Deletions cut 0 bases from V and 0 bases from J, with 9 bases between.

The chain uses TRBV14 and TRBJ1-2; D remains ambiguous. V lost 2 bases to trimming and J lost 5 bases, with 12 bases between them. This CDR3 is 14 amino acids long. Germline-derived CDR1 and CDR2 are SGHDN and FVKESK. The CDR3 region has the DNA TGTGCCAGCAGCCAAATGCGGGGTTGGTATGGCTACACCTTC. Translated, it gives CASSQMRGWYGYTF.

The rearrangement links TRBV11-2 to TRBJ1-1, with D uncertain. The CDR3 is 13 amino acids. Germline CDR1 SGHAT, CDR2 FQNNGV. V lost 0 bases to trimming and J lost 3 bases, with 5 bases between them. DNA of the CDR3: TGTGCCAGCAGCTTAGAAGAGGACACTGAAGCTTTCTTT. This codes for CASSLEEDTEAFF. Together with reference TRBV11-2 and TRBJ1-1, the CDR3 gives the full variable domain: EAGVAQSPRYKIIEKRQSVAFWCNPISGHATLYWYQQILGQGPKLLIQFQNNGVVDDSQLPKDRFSAERLKGVDSTLKIQPAKLEDSAVYLCASSLEEDTEAFFGQGTRLTVV.

The chain employs TRBV14 and TRBJ1-1; no definite D call. Germline lookup yields CDR1 SGHDN and CDR2 FVKESK. Trimming cost V 3 bases and J 3 bases, with 8 bases left between them. The CDR3 contains 13 residues. Here the CDR3 DNA reads TGTGCCAGCAGCCAGGGCAGCTACACTGAAGCTTTCTTT. Translating gives CASSQGSYTEAFF. The entire variable domain, with the rest obtained from reference TRBV14 and TRBJ1-1, is as follows: EAGVTQFPSHSVIEKGQTVTLRCDPISGHDNLYWYRRVMGKEIKFLLHFVKESKQDESGMPNNRFLAERTGGTYSTLKVQPAELEDSGVYFCASSQGSYTEAFFGQGTRLTVV.

This rearrangement joins TRBV9 to TRBJ2-1, with D possibly being TRBD2 (6 bases). Germline-derived CDR1 and CDR2 are SGDLS and YYNGEE. V lost 0 bases and J lost 0, with 10 bases in between. This CDR3 is 16 amino acids long. CDR3 in DNA: TGTGCCAGCAGCGTAGTGGCGGGGAGCTCCTACAATGAGCAGTTCTTC. It codes for CASSVVAGSSYNEQFF.

This chain joins TRBV5-1 and TRBJ1-2, with D tentatively TRBD1 (6 bases). The CDR3 is 15 residues long. Looked up from germline, CDR1 is SGHRS and CDR2 is YFSETQ. Trimming removed 2 bases from V and 7 bases from J, with 18 bases in between. CDR3 amino acids: CASSFEAGAVGGYTF. CDR3 DNA sequence: TGCGCCAGCAGCTTCGAGGCAGGGGCAGTTGGTGGCTACACCTTC.

This clone was picked up one time. The J gene is TRBJ2-2, the V gene TRBV5-1; D unclear. Germline assignment: CDR1 SGHRS and CDR2 YFSETQ. The V end was cut by 0 bases, the J end by 4 bases, with 10 bases between. The CDR3 extends over 15 amino acids. The CDR3 DNA is TGCGCCAGCAGCTTGGCAGGTGTCGGCACCGGGGAGCTGTTTTTT. As protein: CASSLAGVGTGELFF.

The CDR3 region is CASRLQAASGDYNEQFF. DNA of the CDR3: TGCGCCAGCAGGCTCCAAGCGGCTAGCGGGGATTACAATGAGCAGTTCTTC. V is TRBV4-1 and J is TRBJ2-1; 9 nucleotides match TRBD2. This CDR3 is built from 17 residues. From germline, CDR1 is MGHRA and CDR2 YSYEKL. V lost 6 bases to trimming and J lost 4 bases; unmatched junction nucleotides: 13.

Only one count was recorded for this clone. The chain couples TRBV9 to TRBJ2-3; D not certain. Germline V gene lookup returns CDR1 SGDLS and CDR2 YYNGEE. The CDR3 is made up of 15 amino acids. The V gene lost 2 bases and the J gene lost 0 bases, with 10 bases spanning the gap. The CDR3 spells CASSVFGTSTDTQYF. The CDR3 DNA reads as TGTGCCAGCAGCGTTTTTGGTACTAGCACAGATACGCAGTATTTT.

The chain links TRBV7-9 to TRBJ2-1, with D maybe TRBD2 (6 bases). The CDR3 sequence is 15 residues long. Germline assignment: CDR1 SEHNR and CDR2 FQNEAQ (reference sequence). V lost 5 bases and J lost 7, with 18 bases in between. The CDR3 is CASSPSAREGNEQFF. DNA for the CDR3: TGTGCCAGCAGCCCCAGTGCGCGGGAAGGGAATGAGCAGTTCTTC.

The gene calls are TRBV2 and TRBJ2-5; D remains unclear. Germline V gene data show CDR1 as SNHLY and CDR2 as FYNNEI. This CDR3 has 13 amino acids. V was pared by 4 bases and J by 5 bases, with 11 bases between. The CDR3 DNA is TGTGCCAGCAGTGGACTTCCCGCGGAGACCCAGTACTTC. Translating it yields CASSGLPAETQYF.

The chain links TRBV7-4 to TRBJ2-2; D call uncertain. The CDR3 runs to 14 residues. CDR1 is SGHVT and CDR2 is SQSDAQ in the germline V gene. Trimming took 4 bases from V and 5 from J, leaving 11 bases between them. The CDR3 reads CASSSRLGTGELFF. The CDR3 coding sequence is TGTGCCAGCAGCTCTCGACTTGGGACCGGGGAGCTGTTTTTT.

This chain connects TRBV12-3 or TRBV12-4 to TRBJ2-1; TRBD1 aligns across 7 bases. This CDR3 has 13 residues. Losses at the gene ends were 6 bases for V and 7 bases for J; bases not matched to a gene: 6. CDR3 coding DNA: TGTGCCAGCAGCCTAAGACAGGGAAATGAGCAGTTCTTC. This sequence encodes CASSLRQGNEQFF.

This chain links TRBV20-1 with TRBJ1-1; 7 bases align to TRBD1. The CDR3 loop spans 14 amino acids. The germline gives CDR1 DFQATT, CDR2 SNEGSKA (reference sequence). V lost 3 bases, J lost 4 bases, and 8 bases stayed unmatched. The CDR3 sequence: CSASGGQGVTEAFF. The CDR3 DNA reads as TGCAGTGCTAGTGGCGGGCAGGGGGTCACTGAAGCTTTCTTT.

This clone has only a few counts. The chain joins TRBV5-1 to TRBJ1-3; no clear D gene. Germline CDR1 SGHRS, CDR2 YFSETQ. The CDR3 totals 17 residues. Deletions cut 4 bases from V and 0 bases from J, with 17 bases between. CDR3 protein: CASSLRDTAHSGNTIYF. The CDR3 DNA reads as TGCGCCAGCAGCCTGAGGGATACAGCCCACTCTGGAAACACCATATATTTT. The entire variable domain, with the rest obtained from reference TRBV5-1 and TRBJ1-3, is as follows: KAGVTQTPRYLIKTRGQQVTLSCSPISGHRSVSWYQQTPGQGLQFLFEYFSETQRNKGNFPGRFSGRQFSNSRSEMNVSTLELGDSALYLCASSLRDTAHSGNTIYFGEGSWLTVV.